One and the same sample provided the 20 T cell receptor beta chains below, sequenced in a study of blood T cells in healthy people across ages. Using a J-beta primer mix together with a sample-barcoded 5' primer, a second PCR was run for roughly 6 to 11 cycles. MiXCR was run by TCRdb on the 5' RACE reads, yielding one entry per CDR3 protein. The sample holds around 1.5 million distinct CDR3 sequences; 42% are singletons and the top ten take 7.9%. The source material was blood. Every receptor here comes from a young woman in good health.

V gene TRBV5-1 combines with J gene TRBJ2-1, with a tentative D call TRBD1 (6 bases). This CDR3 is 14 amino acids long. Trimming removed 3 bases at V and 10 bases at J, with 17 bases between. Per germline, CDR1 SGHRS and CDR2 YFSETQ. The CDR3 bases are TGCGCCAGCAGCTCCGGACAGCCGCCCTACGAGCAGTTCTTC. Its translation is CASSSGQPPYEQFF. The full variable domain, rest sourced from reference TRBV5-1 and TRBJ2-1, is KAGVTQTPRYLIKTRGQQVTLSCSPISGHRSVSWYQQTPGQGLQFLFEYFSETQRNKGNFPGRFSGRQFSNSRSEMNVSTLELGDSALYLCASSSGQPPYEQFFGPGTRLTVL.

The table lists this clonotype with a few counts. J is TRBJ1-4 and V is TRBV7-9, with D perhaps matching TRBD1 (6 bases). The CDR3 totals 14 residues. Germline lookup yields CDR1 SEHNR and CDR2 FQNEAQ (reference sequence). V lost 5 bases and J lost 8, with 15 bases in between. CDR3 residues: CASSRKGEREKLFF. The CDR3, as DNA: TGTGCCAGCAGCAGGAAGGGGGAGCGGGAAAAACTGTTTTTT.

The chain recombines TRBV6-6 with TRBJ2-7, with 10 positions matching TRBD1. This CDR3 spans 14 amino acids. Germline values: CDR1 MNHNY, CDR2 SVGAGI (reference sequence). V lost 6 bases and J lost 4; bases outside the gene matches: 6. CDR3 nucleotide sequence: TGTGCCAGCAGACAGACAGGGGGCAAGTACGAGCAGTACTTC. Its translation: CASRQTGGKYEQYF.

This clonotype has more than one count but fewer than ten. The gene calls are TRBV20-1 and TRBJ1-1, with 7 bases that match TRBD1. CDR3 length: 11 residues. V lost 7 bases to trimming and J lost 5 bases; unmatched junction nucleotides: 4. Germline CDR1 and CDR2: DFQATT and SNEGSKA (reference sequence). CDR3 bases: TGCAGTGTTGCACAGGGGACTGAAGCTTTCTTT. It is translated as CSVAQGTEAFF.

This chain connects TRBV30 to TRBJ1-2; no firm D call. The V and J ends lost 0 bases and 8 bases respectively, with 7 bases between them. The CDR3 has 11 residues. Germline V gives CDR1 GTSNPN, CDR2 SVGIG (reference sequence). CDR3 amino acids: CAWSVSPGYTF. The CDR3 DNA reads TGTGCCTGGAGTGTGAGCCCAGGCTACACCTTC. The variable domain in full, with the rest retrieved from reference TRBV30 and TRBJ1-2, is SQTIHQWPATLVQPVGSPLSLECTVEGTSNPNLYWYRQAAGRGLQLLFYSVGIGQISSEVPQNLSASRPQDRQFILSSKKLLLSDSGFYLCAWSVSPGYTFGSGTRLTVV.

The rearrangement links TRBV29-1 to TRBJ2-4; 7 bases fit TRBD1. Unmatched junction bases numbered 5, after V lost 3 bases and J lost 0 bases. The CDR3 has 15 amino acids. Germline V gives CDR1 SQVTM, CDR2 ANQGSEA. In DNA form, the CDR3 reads TGCAGCGTTGAGGCAGGGGGTATAGCCAAAAACATTCAGTACTTC. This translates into CSVEAGGIAKNIQYF.

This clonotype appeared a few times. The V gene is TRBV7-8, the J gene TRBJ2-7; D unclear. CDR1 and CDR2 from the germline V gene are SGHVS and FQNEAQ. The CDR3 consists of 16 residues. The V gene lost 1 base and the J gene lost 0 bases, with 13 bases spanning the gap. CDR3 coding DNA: TGTGCCAGCAGCTTAGGGTGGGCAGACCTCTCCTACGAGCAGTACTTC. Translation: CASSLGWADLSYEQYF.

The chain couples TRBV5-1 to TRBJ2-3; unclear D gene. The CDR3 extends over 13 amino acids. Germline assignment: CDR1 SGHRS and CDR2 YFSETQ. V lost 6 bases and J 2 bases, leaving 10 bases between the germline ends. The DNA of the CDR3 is TGCGCCAGCAAGAATGGTGACACAGATACGCAGTATTTT. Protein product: CASKNGDTDTQYF.

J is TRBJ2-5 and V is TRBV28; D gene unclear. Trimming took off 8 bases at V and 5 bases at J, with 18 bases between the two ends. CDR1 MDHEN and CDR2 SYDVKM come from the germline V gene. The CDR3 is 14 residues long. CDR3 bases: TGTGCCAGCCTCGCCTGGGGTAGCCGCGAGACCCAGTACTTC. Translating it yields CASLAWGSRETQYF.

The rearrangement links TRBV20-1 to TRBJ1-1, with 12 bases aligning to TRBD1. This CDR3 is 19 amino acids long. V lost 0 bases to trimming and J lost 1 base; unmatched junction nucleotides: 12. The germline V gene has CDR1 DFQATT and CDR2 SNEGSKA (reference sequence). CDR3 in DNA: TGCAGTGCTAGAGATAACCGGGACAGGGGGCGAGAGGGGAACACTGAAGCTTTCTTT. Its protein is CSARDNRDRGREGNTEAFF.

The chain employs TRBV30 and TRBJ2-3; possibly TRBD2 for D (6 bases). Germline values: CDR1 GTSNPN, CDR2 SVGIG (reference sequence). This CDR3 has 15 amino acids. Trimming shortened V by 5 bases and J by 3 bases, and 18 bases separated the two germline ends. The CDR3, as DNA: TGTGCCTGGGACGACAAGCGGGTACAGACAGATACGCAGTATTTT. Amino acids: CAWDDKRVQTDTQYF.

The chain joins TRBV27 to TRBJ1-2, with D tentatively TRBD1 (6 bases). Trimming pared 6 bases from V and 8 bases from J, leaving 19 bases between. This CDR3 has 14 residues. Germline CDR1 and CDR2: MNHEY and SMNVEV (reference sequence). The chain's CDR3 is CASRPGTPILGYTF. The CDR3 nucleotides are TGTGCCAGCAGGCCCGGGACACCAATACTAGGCTACACCTTC.

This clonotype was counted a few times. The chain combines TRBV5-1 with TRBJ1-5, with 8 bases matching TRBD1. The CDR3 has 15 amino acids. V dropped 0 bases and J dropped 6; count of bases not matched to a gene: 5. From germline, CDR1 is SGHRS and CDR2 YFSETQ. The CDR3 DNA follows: TGCGCCAGCAGCTTGGAGGCAGGGGGCGGTCAGCCCCAGCATTTT. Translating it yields CASSLEAGGGQPQHF.

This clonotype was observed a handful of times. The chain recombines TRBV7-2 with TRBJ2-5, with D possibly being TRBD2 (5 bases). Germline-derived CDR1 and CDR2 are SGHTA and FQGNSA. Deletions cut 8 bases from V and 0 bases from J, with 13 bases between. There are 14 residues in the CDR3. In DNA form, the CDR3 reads TGTGCCAGCCAGCCTAGCCGAAACCAAGAGACCCAGTACTTC. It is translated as CASQPSRNQETQYF.

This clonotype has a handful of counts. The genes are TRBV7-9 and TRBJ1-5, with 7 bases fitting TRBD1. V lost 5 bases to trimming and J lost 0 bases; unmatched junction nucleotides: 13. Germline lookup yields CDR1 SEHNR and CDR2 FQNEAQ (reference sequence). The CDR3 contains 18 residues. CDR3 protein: CASSQGDRRWSSNQPQHF. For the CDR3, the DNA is TGTGCCAGCAGCCAGGGGGACCGACGATGGTCTAGCAATCAGCCCCAGCATTTT. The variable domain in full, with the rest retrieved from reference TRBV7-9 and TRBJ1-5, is DTGVSQNPRHKITKRGQNVTFRCDPISEHNRLYWYRQTLGQGPEFLTYFQNEAQLEKSRLLSDRFSAERPKGSFSTLEIQRTEQGDSAMYLCASSQGDRRWSSNQPQHFGDGTRLSIL.

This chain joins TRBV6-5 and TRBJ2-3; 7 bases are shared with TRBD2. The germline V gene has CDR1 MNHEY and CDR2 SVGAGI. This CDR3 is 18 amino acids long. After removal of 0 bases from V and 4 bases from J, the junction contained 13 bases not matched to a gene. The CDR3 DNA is TGTGCCAGCAGTTACTCTATAAGGGCGGGGAGGGGATCAGATACGCAGTATTTT. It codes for CASSYSIRAGRGSDTQYF.

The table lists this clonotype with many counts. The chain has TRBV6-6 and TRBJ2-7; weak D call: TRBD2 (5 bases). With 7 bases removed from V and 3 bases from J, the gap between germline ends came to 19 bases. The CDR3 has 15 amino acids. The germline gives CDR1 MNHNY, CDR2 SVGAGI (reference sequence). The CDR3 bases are TGTGCCAGCAACCTTAGCGAGTATAGTTTCTACGAGCAGTACTTC. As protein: CASNLSEYSFYEQYF.

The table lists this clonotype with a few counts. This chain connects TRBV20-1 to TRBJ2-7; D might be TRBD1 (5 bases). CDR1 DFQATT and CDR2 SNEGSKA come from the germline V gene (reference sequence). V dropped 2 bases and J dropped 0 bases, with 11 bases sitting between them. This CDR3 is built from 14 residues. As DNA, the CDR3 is TGCAGTGCTAGAAAACCCGACAGCTCCTACGAGCAGTACTTC. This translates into CSARKPDSSYEQYF.

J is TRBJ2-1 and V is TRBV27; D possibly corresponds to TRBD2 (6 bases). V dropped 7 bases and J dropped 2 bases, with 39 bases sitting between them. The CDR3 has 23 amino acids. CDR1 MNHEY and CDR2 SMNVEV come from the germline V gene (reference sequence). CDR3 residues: CASKGSTGSGPRDSSAPYNEQFF. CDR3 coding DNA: TGTGCCAGCAAAGGGAGCACAGGATCAGGGCCGCGGGATTCCAGCGCACCCTACAATGAGCAGTTCTTC.

As DNA, the CDR3 is TGTGCCAGCAGTGCCCGACAGGGGGCCTGGGGTGGCTACACCTTC. Translating it yields CASSARQGAWGGYTF. The chain uses TRBV27 and TRBJ1-2, with 10 positions matching TRBD1. The CDR3 is 15 amino acids. Per germline, CDR1 MNHEY and CDR2 SMNVEV (reference sequence). With 5 bases clipped from V and 7 bases from J, the junction kept 10 bases outside the gene matches.